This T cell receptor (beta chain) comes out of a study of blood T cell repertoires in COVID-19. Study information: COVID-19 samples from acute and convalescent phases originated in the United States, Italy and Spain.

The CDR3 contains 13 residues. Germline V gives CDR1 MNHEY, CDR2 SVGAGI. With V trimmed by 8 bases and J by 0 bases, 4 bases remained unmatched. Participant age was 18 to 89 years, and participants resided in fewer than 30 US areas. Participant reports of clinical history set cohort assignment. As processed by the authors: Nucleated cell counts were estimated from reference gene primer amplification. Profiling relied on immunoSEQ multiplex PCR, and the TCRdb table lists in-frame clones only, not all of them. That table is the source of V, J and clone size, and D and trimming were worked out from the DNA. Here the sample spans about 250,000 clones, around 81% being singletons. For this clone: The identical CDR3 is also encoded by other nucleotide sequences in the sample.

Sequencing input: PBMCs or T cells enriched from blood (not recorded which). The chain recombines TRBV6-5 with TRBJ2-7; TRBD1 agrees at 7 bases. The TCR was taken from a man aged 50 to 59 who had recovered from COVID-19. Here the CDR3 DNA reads TGTGCCAGCCGAGGGACAGACTCCTACGAGCAGTACTTC. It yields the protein CASRGTDSYEQYF.